Sequencing of this T cell receptor beta chain was carried out in a study of CD8+CD57+ T cells in acquired aplastic anemia. CDR1 GTSNPN and CDR2 SVGIG come from the germline V gene (reference sequence). V lost 4 bases and J lost 3; bases outside the gene matches: 8. The CDR3 has 14 amino acids. Findings of the study overall: Compared with total CD4+ and CD8+ cell pools, patient CD8+CD57+ cells were less diverse.

CD8+CD57+ cell expansion, shown by flow cytometry, had occurred in the patients selected for sequencing. No therapy had been given to the patients at the time of blood sampling. This clonotype appeared once. The antigen remains undetermined. TCR beta VDJ and CDR3 profiles were obtained from a genomic DNA template. Each CDR3 protein gets one entry after TCRdb re-called the reads with MiXCR. The sample includes about 20,000 distinct CDR3 sequences, under 40% seen only once; the top ten take about 90%. Sequencing was performed on CD8+CD57+ T cells sorted from PBMCs. Subset reported: bead-enriched CD8+CD57+ effector memory T cells from SAA patients. The J gene is TRBJ1-2, the V gene TRBV30; TRBD1 agrees at 7 bases. This clonotype originated in a human donor with aplastic anemia. The CDR3 sequence is CAWIRQGEDYGYTF. The DNA of the CDR3 is TGTGCCTGGATCAGACAGGGTGAAGACTATGGCTACACCTTC.